This T cell receptor (beta chain) was identified during a study of T cells expressing NK-cell markers. The CDR3 extends over 19 amino acids. The V gene's germline CDR1 is SGHKS and CDR2 YYEKEE (reference sequence). Study-level findings and limits: Dominant NKG2C+ clonotypes in 6 or 7 donors made up roughly 1.0-8% of CD8+ T cells.

Worth noting for this clonotype: Antigen specificity is unknown.

For each CDR3 protein, TCRdb gives one entry from its re-call of the 5' RACE reads, without DNA. In all, the sample yields fewer than 400,000 distinct CDR3 sequences. This chain uses TRBV5-5 with TRBJ2-2; with no DNA, the TCRdb D assignment of TRBD2 cannot be verified. Sample: blood T cells: a sorted CD56 or NKG2C T cell subset, CD4+ or CD8+ T cells, or bulk PBMC T cells (not recorded which). The source of this sequence is a woman aged 50 to 60 in good health. The CDR3 protein is CASSPEGTSGRRMAGELFF.